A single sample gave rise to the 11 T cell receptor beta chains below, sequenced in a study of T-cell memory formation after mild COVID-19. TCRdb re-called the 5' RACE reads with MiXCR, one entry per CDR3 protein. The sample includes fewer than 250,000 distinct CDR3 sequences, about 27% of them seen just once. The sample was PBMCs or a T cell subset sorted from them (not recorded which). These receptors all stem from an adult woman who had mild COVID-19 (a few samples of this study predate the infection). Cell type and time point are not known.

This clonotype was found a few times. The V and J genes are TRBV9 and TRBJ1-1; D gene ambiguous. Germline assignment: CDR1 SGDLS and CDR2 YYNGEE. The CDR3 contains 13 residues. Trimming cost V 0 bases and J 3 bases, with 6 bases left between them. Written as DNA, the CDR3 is TGTGCCAGCAGCGTAGGGTCGGACACTGAAGCTTTCTTT. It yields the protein CASSVGSDTEAFF.

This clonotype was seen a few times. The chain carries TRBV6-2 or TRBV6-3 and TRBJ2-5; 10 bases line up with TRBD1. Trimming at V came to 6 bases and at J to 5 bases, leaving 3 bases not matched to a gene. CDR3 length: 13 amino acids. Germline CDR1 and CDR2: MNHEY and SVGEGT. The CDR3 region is CASRDRGLETQYF. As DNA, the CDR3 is TGTGCCAGCAGAGACAGGGGGCTGGAGACCCAGTACTTC.

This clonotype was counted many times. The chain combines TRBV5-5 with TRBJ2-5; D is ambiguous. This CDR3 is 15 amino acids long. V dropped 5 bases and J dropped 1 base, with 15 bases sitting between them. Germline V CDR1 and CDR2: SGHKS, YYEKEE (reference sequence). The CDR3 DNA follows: TGTGCCAGCAGTACCCCCGGGCGGTCCCAAGAGACCCAGTACTTC. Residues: CASSTPGRSQETQYF.

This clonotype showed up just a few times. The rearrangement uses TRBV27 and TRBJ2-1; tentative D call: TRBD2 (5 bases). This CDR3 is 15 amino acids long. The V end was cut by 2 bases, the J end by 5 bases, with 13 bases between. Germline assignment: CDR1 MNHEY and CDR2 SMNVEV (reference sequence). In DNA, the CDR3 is TGTGCCAGCAGTTTAGGGAAGCGGCCCGACAATGAGCAGTTCTTC. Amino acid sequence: CASSLGKRPDNEQFF.

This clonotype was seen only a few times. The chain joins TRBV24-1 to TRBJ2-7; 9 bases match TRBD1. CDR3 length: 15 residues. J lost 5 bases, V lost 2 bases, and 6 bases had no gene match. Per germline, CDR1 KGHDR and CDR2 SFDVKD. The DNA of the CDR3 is TGTGCCACCAGTGATTATGGGACAGGGTCCCACGAGCAGTACTTC. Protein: CATSDYGTGSHEQYF.

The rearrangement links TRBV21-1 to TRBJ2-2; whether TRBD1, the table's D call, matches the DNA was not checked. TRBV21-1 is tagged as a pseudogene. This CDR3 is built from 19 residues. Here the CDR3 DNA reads TGTGCCAGCGGCGTTGGACAGACTTCTTTCCCCGCGAACACCGGGGAGCTGTTTTTT. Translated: CASGVGQTSFPANTGELFF.

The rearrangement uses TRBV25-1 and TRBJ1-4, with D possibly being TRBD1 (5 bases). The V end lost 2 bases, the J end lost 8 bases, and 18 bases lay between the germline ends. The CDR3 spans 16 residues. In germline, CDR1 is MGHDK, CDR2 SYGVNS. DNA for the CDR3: TGTGCCAGCAGTGAACCCCAAGACAGACTAGGGGAAAAACTGTTTTTT. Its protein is CASSEPQDRLGEKLFF. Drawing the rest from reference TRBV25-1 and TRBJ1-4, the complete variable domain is EADIYQTPRYLVIGTGKKITLECSQTMGHDKMYWYQQDPGMELHLIHYSYGVNSTEKGDLSSESTVSRIRTEHFPLTLESARPSHTSQYLCASSEPQDRLGEKLFFGSGTQLSVL.

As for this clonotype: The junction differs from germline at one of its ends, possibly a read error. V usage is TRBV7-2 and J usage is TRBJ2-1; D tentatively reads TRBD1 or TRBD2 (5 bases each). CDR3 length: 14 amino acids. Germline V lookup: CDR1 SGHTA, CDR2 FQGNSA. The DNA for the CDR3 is TGTGCCAGCAGCCCCGGGACCGATTACAGTGAGCAGTTCTTC. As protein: CASSPGTDYSEQFF.

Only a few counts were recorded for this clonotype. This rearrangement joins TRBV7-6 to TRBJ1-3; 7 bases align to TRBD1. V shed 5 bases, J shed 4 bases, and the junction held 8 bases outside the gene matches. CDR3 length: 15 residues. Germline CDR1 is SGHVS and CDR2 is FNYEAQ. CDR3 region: CASSRNTGAGNTIYF. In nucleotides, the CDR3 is TGTGCCAGCAGCCGAAATACAGGGGCGGGAAACACCATATATTTT. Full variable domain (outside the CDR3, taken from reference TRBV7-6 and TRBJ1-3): GAGVSQSPRYKVTKRGQDVALRCDPISGHVSLYWYRQALGQGPEFLTYFNYEAQQDKSGLPNDRFSAERPEGSISTLTIQRTEQRDSAMYRCASSRNTGAGNTIYFGEGSWLTVV.

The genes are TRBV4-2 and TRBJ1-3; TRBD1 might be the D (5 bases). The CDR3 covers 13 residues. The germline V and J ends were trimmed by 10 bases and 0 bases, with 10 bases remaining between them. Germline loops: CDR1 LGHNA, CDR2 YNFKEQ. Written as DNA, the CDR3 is TGTGCCACCTCTGGGACCTCTGGAAACACCATATATTTT. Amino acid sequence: CATSGTSGNTIYF.

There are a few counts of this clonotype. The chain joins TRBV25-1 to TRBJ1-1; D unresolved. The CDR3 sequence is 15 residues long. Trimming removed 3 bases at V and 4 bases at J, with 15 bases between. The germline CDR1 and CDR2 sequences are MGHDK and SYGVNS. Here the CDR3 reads CASSDTLTPGTEAFF. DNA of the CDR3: TGTGCCAGCAGTGATACCCTAACCCCGGGCACTGAAGCTTTCTTT.